This T cell receptor (beta chain) was sequenced in a study of monozygotic twins with cystic fibrosis. At the level of the study: Library input was around 3.1 micrograms of fragmented DNA, with 15 PCR cycles. Overall study results and limits: Monozygotic CF twin pairs shared significantly more nucleotide-identical clonotypes than unrelated CF individuals did. Shared CDR3 numbers were not associated with age, concordance or severity. In 13 of 16 pairs, V gene usage was closest to the co-twin's.

Remarks on this clone: As yet, its antigen is unknown.

Measured with immunoSEQ multiplex PCR; TCRdb has only the in-frame clones, and not every one. The sample has roughly 11,000 clones, roughly 85% seen once; the top ten hold around 0.5%. Looked up from germline, CDR1 is MNHEY and CDR2 is SVGAGI. V lost 6 bases to trimming and J lost 1 base, with 15 bases between them. The CDR3 has 15 amino acids. The sample was blood. This chain uses TRBV6-5 with TRBJ1-1, with D possibly TRBD1 on 6 matching bases. This TCR was recovered from a man aged 18 to 29 with cystic fibrosis. CDR3 region: CASSPPRGRNTEAFF. In DNA form, the CDR3 reads TGTGCCAGCAGCCCCCCCAGGGGACGGAACACTGAAGCTTTCTTT.